The 30 T cell receptor beta chains below were found in one sample sequenced in a study of CD8 T cells in Susac syndrome. The authors reverse transcribed 0.5 to 1 ug RNA with random hexamers. A single record per CDR3 protein comes from TCRdb applying MiXCR to the immunoSEQ multiplex PCR reads. The sample contains 75,000 or so distinct CDR3 sequences, roughly 94% of which appear only once. Sequenced material: CD8+ T cells from PBMCs. All receptors derive from a human donor with Susac syndrome.

The CDR3 reads CASSFATGVGETQYF. DNA for the CDR3: TGTGCCAGCAGCTTCGCTACAGGGGTGGGGGAGACCCAGTACTTC. The chain employs TRBV11-2 and TRBJ2-5; 7 nucleotides match TRBD1. CDR1 is SGHAT and CDR2 is FQNNGV in the germline V gene. The J segment lost 5 bases and the V segment lost 3 bases, leaving 9 bases of the junction unmatched. The CDR3 sequence is 15 residues long.

The chain has TRBV20-1 and TRBJ2-7, with a possible D match to TRBD2 (6 bases). V was trimmed by 6 bases and J by 7 bases, leaving 19 bases between them. CDR1 is DFQATT and CDR2 is SNEGSKA in the germline V gene (reference sequence). This CDR3 contains 13 residues. CDR3: CSAEDGSSGEQYF. As DNA, the CDR3 is TGCAGTGCGGAGGACGGGAGTTCGGGGGAGCAGTACTTC.

The chain recombines TRBV4-3 with TRBJ2-3; tentatively, D is TRBD2 (6 bases). V gave up 2 bases and J gave up 2 bases, with 17 bases separating them. This CDR3 region has 17 residues. Germline assignment: CDR1 LGHNA and CDR2 YSLEER. The DNA of the CDR3 is TGCGCCAGCAGCCAATCGGCGGGGCGGGGCTTCACAGATACGCAGTATTTT. Translating gives CASSQSAGRGFTDTQYF.

The chain is built from TRBV29-1 and TRBJ2-7; possible D gene TRBD1, 6 bases. This CDR3 has 12 residues. V was pared by 5 bases and J by 0 bases, with 8 bases between. Per the germline V gene, CDR1 is SQVTM and CDR2 is ANQGSEA. CDR3 residues: CSVRDNSYEQYF. CDR3 in DNA: TGCAGCGTTAGGGACAACTCCTACGAGCAGTACTTC.

The J gene is TRBJ2-2, the V gene TRBV5-4; the D is unclear. From germline, CDR1 is SGHNT and CDR2 YYREEE (reference sequence). The CDR3 is 11 amino acids. Between the trimmed V and J ends, which lost 0 bases and 9 bases, there was a span of 3 bases. The CDR3 protein is CASSLDWELFF. CDR3 nucleotides: TGTGCCAGCAGCTTGGATTGGGAGCTGTTTTTT.

The chain combines TRBV20-1 with TRBJ2-7; 8 positions match TRBD1. The CDR3 loop spans 14 amino acids. Germline assignment: CDR1 DFQATT and CDR2 SNEGSKA (reference sequence). The V gene end was trimmed by 0 bases and the J gene end by 2 bases; junction bases not matched to a gene: 3. The DNA of the CDR3 is TGCAGTGCTAGAGAAGGACAGGGTACCTACGAGCAGTACTTC. This encodes CSAREGQGTYEQYF.

This chain joins TRBV29-1 and TRBJ2-1, with TRBD1 as a possible D gene (6 bases). V was cut by 7 bases and J by 2 bases, with 6 bases left in between. The CDR3 spans 11 residues. Germline values: CDR1 SQVTM, CDR2 ANQGSEA. The CDR3, as DNA: TGCAGCGGGGACACCTACAATGAGCAGTTCTTC. It translates to CSGDTYNEQFF.

This CDR3 reads CAWSITEGTEAFF. The CDR3 DNA reads TGTGCCTGGAGTATTACCGAAGGGACTGAAGCTTTCTTT. The chain couples TRBV30 to TRBJ1-1; D ambiguous. V gave up 2 bases and J gave up 5 bases, with 12 bases separating them. In germline, CDR1 is GTSNPN, CDR2 SVGIG (reference sequence). The CDR3 extends over 13 amino acids.

J is TRBJ1-2 and V is TRBV4-3, with a tentative D call TRBD1 (5 bases). This CDR3 has 15 amino acids. Germline CDR1 is LGHNA and CDR2 is YSLEER. V gave up 1 base and J gave up 4 bases, with 13 bases separating them. CDR3 residues: CASSQGIGDRYGYTF. CDR3 sequence (DNA): TGCGCCAGCAGCCAAGGCATAGGGGACCGCTATGGCTACACCTTC.

The rearrangement joins TRBV20-1 to TRBJ2-1; 11 positions agree with TRBD2. Germline CDR1 DFQATT, CDR2 SNEGSKA (reference sequence). The CDR3 is 17 amino acids. V lost 0 bases to trimming and J lost 3 bases; unmatched junction nucleotides: 7. The CDR3 loop reads CSARDRTGLADYNEQFF. The CDR3 nucleotides read TGCAGTGCTAGAGATAGGACGGGACTAGCGGACTACAATGAGCAGTTCTTC.

The chain links TRBV7-9 to TRBJ2-5; perhaps TRBD2 as D (6 bases). The germline V and J ends were trimmed by 7 bases and 5 bases, with 11 bases remaining between them. CDR1 is SEHNR and CDR2 is FQNEAQ in the germline V gene (reference sequence). The CDR3 loop spans 12 amino acids. DNA of the CDR3: TGTGCCAGCATCGGGGGTGGGGAGACCCAGTACTTC. Translated, it gives CASIGGGETQYF.

The chain combines TRBV4-3 with TRBJ2-7; D is unclear. Looked up from germline, CDR1 is LGHNA and CDR2 is YSLEER. V lost 1 base and J lost 4, with 8 bases in between. CDR3 size: 13 residues. The CDR3 sequence: CASSQGYGYEQYF. Here the CDR3 DNA reads TGCGCCAGCAGCCAAGGTTACGGGTACGAGCAGTACTTC.

J is TRBJ2-2 and V is TRBV12-5; the D is unclear. Germline loops: CDR1 LGHNT, CDR2 FRNRAP. Trimming removed 0 bases from V and 1 base from J, with 3 bases in between. The CDR3 loop spans 14 amino acids. CDR3 residues: CASGLVQNTGELFF. The CDR3 DNA is TGTGCTAGTGGTTTGGTCCAGAACACCGGGGAGCTGTTTTTT.

This clonotype was counted a single time. This chain uses TRBV6-5 with TRBJ2-7, with 7 bases fitting TRBD2. V shed 5 bases, J shed 3 bases, and the junction held 4 bases outside the gene matches. The CDR3 loop spans 13 amino acids. Germline lookup yields CDR1 MNHEY and CDR2 SVGAGI. This CDR3 is CASSDPSGYEQYF. Written as DNA, the CDR3 is TGTGCCAGCAGTGATCCTAGCGGCTACGAGCAGTACTTC.

This rearrangement joins TRBV10-2 to TRBJ2-5; 7 bases fit TRBD1. Looked up from germline, CDR1 is WSHSY and CDR2 is SAAADI. V lost 7 bases, J lost 4 bases, and 9 bases stayed unmatched. CDR3 length equals 14 residues. CDR3 amino acids: CASTGPGGGETQYF. The CDR3 DNA follows: TGCGCCAGCACAGGACCAGGGGGTGGAGAGACCCAGTACTTC.

The gene calls are TRBV7-9 and TRBJ2-1; perhaps TRBD1 as D (6 bases). Germline V gene sequence: CDR1 SEHNR, CDR2 FQNEAQ (reference sequence). V was trimmed by 10 bases and J by 2 bases, leaving 12 bases between them. The CDR3 is 13 amino acids. The CDR3 sequence: CATNRDPYNEQFF. Written as DNA, the CDR3 is TGTGCCACCAACAGGGACCCCTACAATGAGCAGTTCTTC.

The V and J genes are TRBV12-3 or TRBV12-4 and TRBJ2-1; D not certain. The CDR3 is 13 amino acids. The V end lost 3 bases, the J end lost 3 bases, and 6 bases lay between the germline ends. Here the CDR3 reads CASSLVGYNEQFF. The CDR3 DNA is TGTGCCAGCAGTTTGGTGGGCTACAATGAGCAGTTCTTC.

The gene calls are TRBV25-1 and TRBJ2-3; possible D gene TRBD1, 6 bases. Germline V gives CDR1 MGHDK, CDR2 SYGVNS. V was clipped by 6 bases and J by 5 bases, with 24 bases between them. The CDR3 is made up of 17 amino acids. The CDR3 sequence is CASSEAGTYRAEDTQYF. In DNA form, the CDR3 reads TGTGCCAGCAGCGAAGCTGGGACGTACAGGGCTGAAGATACGCAGTATTTT.

V is TRBV29-1 and J is TRBJ2-7, with D tentatively TRBD1 (6 bases). Trimming left V 8 bases short and J 0 bases short, with 14 bases between. The germline CDR1 and CDR2 sequences are SQVTM and ANQGSEA. This CDR3 comprises 13 residues. The CDR3, as DNA: TGCAGCATCATAACAGGGTCCTCCTACGAGCAGTACTTC. Translating gives CSIITGSSYEQYF.

This chain links TRBV4-3 with TRBJ2-1; D is ambiguous. The ends were cut back, 2 bases at V and 8 bases at J, with 4 bases in the middle. This CDR3 is 11 amino acids long. The germline V gene has CDR1 LGHNA and CDR2 YSLEER. CDR3 amino acids: CASSQSDEQFF. The CDR3 nucleotides read TGCGCCAGCAGCCAATCGGATGAGCAGTTCTTC.

V and J are TRBV5-1 and TRBJ2-7, with D possibly being TRBD2 (6 bases). Germline V gene data show CDR1 as SGHRS and CDR2 as YFSETQ. The V end was cut by 0 bases, the J end by 4 bases, with 20 bases between. This CDR3 is 17 amino acids long. CDR3 nucleotide sequence: TGCGCCAGCAGCTTGGCCGTAGGCGAGGGACTGAGGTACGAGCAGTACTTC. Its protein product is CASSLAVGEGLRYEQYF.

The chain links TRBV6-4 to TRBJ2-3; 14 nucleotides line up with TRBD2. V shed 5 bases and J 4 bases; nucleotides not matched to a gene: 5. Germline-derived CDR1 and CDR2 are MRHNA and SNTAGT. The CDR3 has 16 residues. The CDR3 bases are TGTGCCAGCAGTCCAACGACTAGCGGGGGGGCAGATACGCAGTATTTT. Its protein is CASSPTTSGGADTQYF.

The chain is built from TRBV7-9 and TRBJ2-2, with D uncertain. The CDR3 is 15 amino acids. Germline V gene sequence: CDR1 SEHNR, CDR2 FQNEAQ (reference sequence). V was clipped by 4 bases and J by 4 bases, with 13 bases between them. The CDR3: CASSSRKTGTGELFF. In DNA form, the CDR3 reads TGTGCCAGCAGCTCACGAAAAACTGGCACCGGGGAGCTGTTTTTT.

This chain links TRBV30 with TRBJ1-2; D unresolved. The CDR3 loop spans 15 amino acids. V was cut by 3 bases and J by 2 bases, with 16 bases left in between. CDR1 and CDR2 (germline): GTSNPN, SVGIG (reference sequence). CDR3 sequence: CAWSVMGSGNYGYTF. The CDR3 DNA reads TGTGCCTGGAGCGTTATGGGTTCGGGGAACTATGGCTACACCTTC.

The chain links TRBV7-9 to TRBJ2-5; 7 bases agree with TRBD1. This CDR3 is built from 17 residues. Germline-derived CDR1 and CDR2 are SEHNR and FQNEAQ (reference sequence). V dropped 0 bases and J dropped 3; count of bases not matched to a gene: 10. CDR3 in amino acids: CASSLAGLGQYEETQYF. The CDR3 DNA reads as TGTGCCAGCAGCTTAGCCGGATTGGGACAGTACGAAGAGACCCAGTACTTC. The variable domain in full, completed from reference TRBV7-9 and TRBJ2-5, reads DTGVSQNPRHKITKRGQNVTFRCDPISEHNRLYWYRQTLGQGPEFLTYFQNEAQLEKSRLLSDRFSAERPKGSFSTLEIQRTEQGDSAMYLCASSLAGLGQYEETQYFGPGTRLLVL.

The rearrangement links TRBV23-1 to TRBJ1-3; D not resolved. TRBV23-1 is an ORF, with its function uncertain. CDR3 length: 13 residues. CDR3 in DNA: TGCGCTTGTCCAGGCCCCTCTGGAAACACCATATATTTT. Translating gives CACPGPSGNTIYF.

This chain joins TRBV6-2 or TRBV6-3 and TRBJ1-5; the D is unclear. CDR1 MNHEY and CDR2 SVGEGT come from the germline V gene. The CDR3 loop spans 14 amino acids. The germline V and J ends were trimmed by 6 bases and 6 bases, with 15 bases remaining between them. Here the CDR3 reads CASSLSREGQPQHF. The CDR3 bases are TGTGCCAGCAGCCTGTCCCGTGAGGGTCAGCCCCAGCATTTT.

This chain links TRBV7-9 with TRBJ2-3, with TRBD2 identical over 10 bases. V was clipped by 4 bases and J by 4 bases; unmatched bases: 14. In germline, CDR1 is SEHNR, CDR2 FQNEAQ (reference sequence). This CDR3 is 18 amino acids long. The DNA for the CDR3 is TGTGCCAGCAGCTCCCTCGCTTCTAGCGGGAGAGGGGCAGATACGCAGTATTTT. Translation: CASSSLASSGRGADTQYF. Combining the CDR3 with reference TRBV7-9 and TRBJ2-3 gives the whole variable domain DTGVSQNPRHKITKRGQNVTFRCDPISEHNRLYWYRQTLGQGPEFLTYFQNEAQLEKSRLLSDRFSAERPKGSFSTLEIQRTEQGDSAMYLCASSSLASSGRGADTQYFGPGTRLTVL.

This clonotype occurred once. The gene calls are TRBV3-1 and TRBJ2-7; TRBD2 matches 14 bases. V lost 4 bases and J lost 3; bases outside the gene matches: 5. The germline V gene encodes CDR1 LGHDT and CDR2 YNNKEL (reference sequence). The CDR3 extends over 16 amino acids. The CDR3 protein is CASSPKGLAGVYEQYF. The CDR3 DNA follows: TGTGCCAGCAGCCCAAAGGGACTAGCGGGAGTCTACGAGCAGTACTTC.

The chain combines TRBV7-3 with TRBJ2-1; 9 nucleotides match TRBD2. Germline CDR1 reads SGHTA; CDR2 reads FQGTGA. The CDR3 contains 15 residues. V lost 4 bases, J lost 4 bases, and 5 bases stayed unmatched. The CDR3 here is CASSSSGALYNEQFF. CDR3 bases: TGTGCCAGCAGCTCTAGCGGGGCGCTTTACAATGAGCAGTTCTTC.